The present T cell receptor (beta chain) was sequenced within a study of response to subunit inactivated influenza vaccine. In TCRdb, the RT-PCR reads were re-called with MiXCR into one record per CDR3 protein. The sample comprises some 150,000 distinct CDR3 sequences, roughly 12% of which are singletons, and 25% to 35% rests with the top ten. V was trimmed by 2 bases and J by 1 base, leaving 14 bases between them. Germline V gene lookup returns CDR1 SGHAT and CDR2 FQNNGV. The CDR3 runs to 16 residues. The same sample was also studied in work on T cells expressing NK-cell markers. As that study records: TCR beta cDNA was generated via 5'RACE template switching incorporating UMIs. One of eight sequenced donors was HCMV-seronegative; the other seven were seropositive. Dominant NKG2C+ clonotypes were found to form about 1.0-7.5% of CD8+ T cells in over five donors. Leadership of the CD3+CD56-NKG2C+ fraction also belonged to these clonotypes in several donors. It was still unclear whether expanded NKG2C+ T cell clones were HCMV specific.

The clonotype was recovered from a man aged 45-65 years who received an inactivated influenza vaccine. The chain combines TRBV11-2 with TRBJ1-1; a weak D match, TRBD1 (5 bases). The material sequenced was CD8+ T cells sorted from PBMCs, taken 11 to 12 days after vaccination. The CDR3 spells CASSLSPGLSNTEAFF. CDR3 sequence (DNA): TGTGCCAGCAGCTTATCCCCGGGACTTTCGAACACTGAAGCTTTCTTT.